The 27 T cell receptor beta chains reported below all come from one sample, sequenced in a study of graft-versus-host responses after intestinal transplantation. Clones were sequenced by immunoSEQ multiplex PCR, and TCRdb holds only the in-frame ones, with some missing. The sample records around 99,000 clones, roughly 90% being singletons. Their recognized antigens are unknown. Sequenced material: unstimulated CD4+ T cells sorted from spleen or lymph node cells, taken before transplant. These receptors were taken from a human donor who was the organ donor for an intestinal transplant.

This clone occurred a few times. V gene TRBV9 combines with J gene TRBJ2-3; 11 nucleotides align to TRBD2. Germline V gene sequence: CDR1 SGDLS, CDR2 YYNGEE. With V trimmed by 2 bases and J by 3 bases, 2 bases remained unmatched. This CDR3 is 15 amino acids long. The CDR3 region is CASSVSGGATDTQYF. DNA for the CDR3: TGTGCCAGCAGCGTTAGCGGGGGGGCAACAGATACGCAGTATTTT. The full variable domain, its missing parts supplied by reference TRBV9 and TRBJ2-3, is DSGVTQTPKHLITATGQRVTLRCSPRSGDLSVYWYQQSLDQGLQFLIQYYNGEERAKGNILERFSAQQFPDLHSELNLSSLELGDSALYFCASSVSGGATDTQYFGPGTRLTVL.

V usage is TRBV14 and J usage is TRBJ1-1; unclear D gene. CDR1 SGHDN and CDR2 FVKESK come from the germline V gene. V dropped 4 bases and J dropped 1 base, with 16 bases sitting between them. This CDR3 spans 16 amino acids. The CDR3: CASSRGLSLRNTEAFF. In DNA form, the CDR3 reads TGTGCCAGCAGCCGGGGTCTCAGCCTACGGAACACTGAAGCTTTCTTT.

This clone was picked up one time. The genes are TRBV11-2 and TRBJ2-3; tentatively, D is TRBD1 (6 bases). Germline V CDR1 and CDR2: SGHAT, FQNNGV. The CDR3 extends over 16 amino acids. V was pared by 5 bases and J by 5 bases, with 20 bases between. The CDR3 DNA reads TGTGCCAGCAGCCCAAGGACAGATCCCGTCCGAGATACGCAGTATTTT. This codes for CASSPRTDPVRDTQYF.

This clone was recorded a few times. The genes are TRBV5-1 and TRBJ1-3; maybe TRBD1 (5 bases). The germline V gene has CDR1 SGHRS and CDR2 YFSETQ. The CDR3 extends over 14 amino acids. Trimming shortened V by 4 bases and J by 7 bases, and 15 bases separated the two germline ends. CDR3 coding DNA: TGCGCCAGCAGCAGGGCAGGGCCTGAGAACACCATATATTTT. Protein product: CASSRAGPENTIYF.

The gene calls are TRBV7-2 and TRBJ1-6; weak D call: TRBD1 (6 bases). Trimming left V 1 base short and J 9 bases short, with 16 bases between. CDR1 is SGHTA and CDR2 is FQGNSA in the germline V gene. The CDR3 is 16 residues long. CDR3 sequence (DNA): TGTGCCAGCAGCTTAGGGTCGGCCCCCAGGGGTTCACCCCTCCACTTT. Translation: CASSLGSAPRGSPLHF.

V and J are TRBV2 and TRBJ2-7; 7 bases line up with TRBD1. The CDR3 totals 16 residues. J lost 0 bases, V lost 4 bases, and 9 bases had no gene match. Germline CDR1 SNHLY, CDR2 FYNNEI. The CDR3 sequence is CASSGSTGTASYEQYF. As DNA, the CDR3 is TGTGCCAGCAGTGGATCTACCGGGACAGCCTCCTACGAGCAGTACTTC.

This chain connects TRBV1 to TRBJ2-1; TRBD2 was called by the table and not checked on the DNA. TRBV1 is a pseudogene locus. This CDR3 contains 19 residues. This CDR3 is CTTGRGGAGVKASYNEQFF. Here the CDR3 DNA reads TGCACCACCGGTCGTGGTGGAGCGGGCGTTAAGGCTTCCTACAATGAGCAGTTCTTC.

This clone appeared a few times. In the same sample, other DNA sequences code for this CDR3. In DNA, the CDR3 is TGTGCCAGCAGTTACTCGGGAAGAGGGACTGAAGCTTTCTTT. Its protein is CASSYSGRGTEAFF. The gene calls are TRBV6-6 and TRBJ1-1; no clear D gene. The V end was cut by 0 bases, the J end by 5 bases, with 10 bases between. CDR1 MNHNY and CDR2 SVGAGI come from the germline V gene (reference sequence). The CDR3 runs 14 residues.

The rearrangement links TRBV19 to TRBJ1-5; D remains ambiguous. The CDR3 sequence is 14 residues long. The germline V gene has CDR1 LNHDA and CDR2 SQIVND (reference sequence). V gave up 8 bases and J gave up 2 bases, with 13 bases separating them. The CDR3 spells CASQKELRNQPQHF. The CDR3 coding sequence is TGTGCCAGTCAAAAGGAGTTGCGCAATCAGCCCCAGCATTTT.

The rearrangement uses TRBV27 and TRBJ2-3; D gene ambiguous. The germline V and J ends were trimmed by 1 base and 2 bases, with 7 bases remaining between them. The CDR3 totals 14 residues. The germline V gene encodes CDR1 MNHEY and CDR2 SMNVEV (reference sequence). CDR3 bases: TGTGCCAGCAGTTTATTCGGGCTCACAGATACGCAGTATTTT. Amino acid sequence: CASSLFGLTDTQYF.

V usage is TRBV6-5 and J usage is TRBJ1-5; no firm D call. Germline V lookup: CDR1 MNHEY, CDR2 SVGAGI. The CDR3 loop spans 15 amino acids. V was trimmed by 0 bases and J by 7 bases, leaving 13 bases between them. The DNA for the CDR3 is TGTGCCAGCAGTTACTCGACGGGGTTCGGCCAGCCCCAGCATTTT. Protein sequence: CASSYSTGFGQPQHF.

The chain has TRBV5-1 and TRBJ2-5, with TRBD1 identical over 7 bases. CDR3 length: 14 residues. In germline, CDR1 is SGHRS, CDR2 YFSETQ. V gave up 4 bases and J gave up 2 bases; unmatched junction bases: 5. CDR3 in DNA: TGCGCCAGCAGCAAGGACAGGCCTCAAGAGACCCAGTACTTC. This encodes CASSKDRPQETQYF.

CDR3 protein: CASSVGGSGGQETQYF. The CDR3 DNA is TGTGCCAGCAGCGTAGGAGGTAGCGGGGGACAAGAGACCCAGTACTTC. The V gene is TRBV9, the J gene TRBJ2-5; 9 bases line up with TRBD2. The CDR3 is 16 amino acids. Trimming took 0 bases from V and 2 from J; bases not matched to a gene: 5. The germline gives CDR1 SGDLS, CDR2 YYNGEE.

This rearrangement joins TRBV6-5 to TRBJ2-1; 11 bases match TRBD2. Germline values: CDR1 MNHEY, CDR2 SVGAGI. The CDR3 runs 14 residues. The V segment lost 6 bases and the J segment 7 bases; nucleotides outside the gene matches: 5. The CDR3 protein is CASRGTSGGNEQFF. In DNA form, the CDR3 reads TGTGCCAGCAGGGGGACTAGCGGAGGGAATGAGCAGTTCTTC.

This chain joins TRBV28 and TRBJ2-5; 9 bases line up with TRBD1. CDR1 and CDR2 from the germline V gene are MDHEN and SYDVKM. The V gene end was trimmed by 4 bases and the J gene end by 9 bases; junction bases not matched to a gene: 6. The CDR3 sequence is 13 residues long. The CDR3 region has the DNA TGTGCCAGCAGTTCCGGACAGGGGAGCCCCCAGTACTTC. The encoded protein is CASSSGQGSPQYF. The full variable domain, completed using reference TRBV28 and TRBJ2-5, is DVKVTQSSRYLVKRTGEKVFLECVQDMDHENMFWYRQDPGLGLRLIYFSYDVKMKEKGDIPEGYSVSREKKERFSLILESASTNQTSMYLCASSSGQGSPQYFGPGTRLLVL.

The rearrangement joins TRBV10-1 to TRBJ1-2, with 8 positions matching TRBD1. CDR3 length equals 13 residues. CDR1 and CDR2 (germline): WNHNN, SYGVQD (reference sequence). The V gene end was trimmed by 8 bases and the J gene end by 5 bases; junction bases not matched to a gene: 7. The CDR3 DNA sequence: TGCGCCAGCGCACCGGGACAGGATTATGGCTACACCTTC. This sequence encodes CASAPGQDYGYTF.

V usage is TRBV5-1 and J usage is TRBJ2-3; the D gene is possibly TRBD2 (6 bases). V gave up 5 bases and J gave up 0 bases, with 13 bases separating them. Per germline, CDR1 SGHRS and CDR2 YFSETQ. The CDR3 runs to 15 residues. This CDR3 reads CASSRSSVSTDTQYF. The CDR3 DNA sequence: TGCGCCAGCAGTCGGTCTAGCGTTAGCACAGATACGCAGTATTTT.

The rearrangement joins TRBV9 to TRBJ2-6, with 8 bases that match TRBD1. Germline V gene sequence: CDR1 SGDLS, CDR2 YYNGEE. Losses at the gene ends were 4 bases for V and 0 bases for J; bases not matched to a gene: 9. CDR3 length equals 18 residues. The DNA of the CDR3 is TGTGCCAGCAGCCCGGGCCAGGGGGCTAACTCTGGGGCCAACGTCCTGACTTTC. Translating it yields CASSPGQGANSGANVLTF. The whole variable domain, filled in from reference TRBV9 and TRBJ2-6, reads DSGVTQTPKHLITATGQRVTLRCSPRSGDLSVYWYQQSLDQGLQFLIQYYNGEERAKGNILERFSAQQFPDLHSELNLSSLELGDSALYFCASSPGQGANSGANVLTFGAGSRLTVL.

The chain couples TRBV27 to TRBJ2-5; D call uncertain. Germline CDR1 MNHEY, CDR2 SMNVEV (reference sequence). Trimming left V 7 bases short and J 2 bases short, with 11 bases between. The CDR3 is 13 residues long. The CDR3 sequence is CASKTVLQETQYF. CDR3 nucleotides: TGTGCCAGCAAGACCGTCCTTCAAGAGACCCAGTACTTC.

This clone was counted once. This chain connects TRBV7-7 to TRBJ2-3, with D perhaps TRBD2 (7 bases). Germline V gene sequence: CDR1 SSHAT, CDR2 FNYEAQ (reference sequence). The CDR3 runs 16 residues. Deletions cut 1 base from V and 2 bases from J, with 13 bases between. The CDR3 here is CASSLGRRGATDTQYF. The CDR3 coding sequence is TGTGCCAGCAGCTTAGGGCGCCGGGGGGCCACAGATACGCAGTATTTT.

This chain uses TRBV2 with TRBJ1-1; the D gene is possibly TRBD1 (5 bases). This CDR3 has 12 residues. The germline V gene encodes CDR1 SNHLY and CDR2 FYNNEI. V lost 5 bases and J 8 bases, leaving 12 bases between the germline ends. CDR3 sequence: CASSKLTVEAFF. The CDR3 DNA reads as TGTGCCAGCAGTAAGCTGACAGTCGAAGCTTTCTTT.

The chain couples TRBV28 to TRBJ1-2; 11 bases align to TRBD1. This CDR3 has 17 residues. CDR1 and CDR2 (germline): MDHEN, SYDVKM. J gave up 4 bases and V 5 bases, and 12 bases lay outside the gene matches. CDR3 sequence: CASSDSSGQGARYGYTF. CDR3 nucleotide sequence: TGTGCCAGCAGTGACTCGTCTGGACAGGGGGCTCGCTATGGCTACACCTTC.

The chain joins TRBV5-1 to TRBJ1-2; 8 nucleotides line up with TRBD1. The trim removed 7 bases at V and 4 bases at J, leaving 9 bases unmatched. The CDR3 has 14 residues. CDR1 SGHRS and CDR2 YFSETQ come from the germline V gene. Written as DNA, the CDR3 is TGCGCCAGCCACGGACAGGGCCATACCTATGGCTACACCTTC. Its translation: CASHGQGHTYGYTF.

There are a few counts of this clone. J is TRBJ1-2 and V is TRBV6-5; D not certain. V was cut by 4 bases and J by 6 bases, with 12 bases left in between. Per germline, CDR1 MNHEY and CDR2 SVGAGI. The CDR3 runs 13 residues. The CDR3 coding sequence is TGTGCCAGCAGTTCGAGTCATTCTAATGGCTACACCTTC. This sequence encodes CASSSSHSNGYTF.

Turning to this clone: At one end the junction does not follow the germline gene, possibly because of a read error. The J gene is TRBJ2-2, the V gene TRBV7-7; D not resolved. This CDR3 spans 16 amino acids. Per the germline V gene, CDR1 is SSHAT and CDR2 is FNYEAQ (reference sequence). CDR3 amino acids: CASSPHFGHGNGELFF. The CDR3 coding sequence is TGTGCTAGCAGCCCTCATTTCGGTCATGGGAACGGGGAGCTGTTTTTT.

Written as DNA, the CDR3 is TGTGCTAGTGGTCGGACAGGGGGCGGGACAGATACGCAGTATTTT. Translated, it gives CASGRTGGGTDTQYF. The rearrangement joins TRBV12-5 to TRBJ2-3; 11 bases fit TRBD1. The germline V gene encodes CDR1 LGHNT and CDR2 FRNRAP. The trim removed 5 bases at V and 3 bases at J, leaving 4 bases unmatched. The CDR3 is 15 residues long.

V usage is TRBV4-2 and J usage is TRBJ1-1, with D maybe TRBD1 (6 bases). The CDR3 totals 14 residues. Trimming removed 4 bases at V and 5 bases at J, with 14 bases between. Germline CDR1 and CDR2: LGHNA and YNFKEQ. The DNA for the CDR3 is TGTGCCAGCAGCCGCAAGGAGGGGGGAACTGAAGCTTTCTTT. It codes for CASSRKEGGTEAFF.